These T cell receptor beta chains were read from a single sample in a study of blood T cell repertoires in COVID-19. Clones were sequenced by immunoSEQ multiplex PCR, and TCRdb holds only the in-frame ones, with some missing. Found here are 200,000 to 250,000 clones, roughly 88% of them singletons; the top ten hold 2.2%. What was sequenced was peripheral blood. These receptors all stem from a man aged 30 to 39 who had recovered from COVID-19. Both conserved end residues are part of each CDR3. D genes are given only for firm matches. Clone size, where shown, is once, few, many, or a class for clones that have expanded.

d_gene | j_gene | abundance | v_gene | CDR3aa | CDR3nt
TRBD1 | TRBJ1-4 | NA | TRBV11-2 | CASSLGQETEKLFF | TGTGCCAGCAGTTTGGGACAGGAGACTGAAAAACTGTTTTTT
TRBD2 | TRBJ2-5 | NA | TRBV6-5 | CASPTSGVWETQYF | TGTGCCAGCCCTACTAGCGGGGTATGGGAGACCCAGTACTTC
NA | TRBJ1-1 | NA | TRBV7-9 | CASSPRQSSNTEAFF | TGTGCCAGCAGCCCCCGACAGAGTTCTAACACTGAAGCTTTCTTT
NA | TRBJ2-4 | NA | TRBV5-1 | CASSLEGVNIQYF | TGCGCCAGCAGCTTGGAAGGGGTTAACATTCAGTACTTC
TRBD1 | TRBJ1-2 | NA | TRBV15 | CATSTAGTGPGYTF | TGTGCCACCAGCACCGCCGGGACAGGGCCTGGCTACACCTTC
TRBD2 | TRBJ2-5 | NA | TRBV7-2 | CASSDRLLQAGETQYF | TGTGCCAGCAGCGACCGTTTACTCCAAGCGGGGGAGACCCAGTACTTC
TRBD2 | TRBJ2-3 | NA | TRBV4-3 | CASSQDGTSGRTDTQYF | TGCGCCAGCAGCCAAGATGGGACTAGCGGGCGCACAGATACGCAGTATTTT
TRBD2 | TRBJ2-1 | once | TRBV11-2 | CASSPSGIYNEQFF | TGTGCCAGCAGCCCTAGCGGAATCTACAATGAGCAGTTCTTC
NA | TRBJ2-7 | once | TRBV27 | CASSLGRTYEQYF | TGTGCCAGCAGTTTAGGGCGTACCTACGAGCAGTACTTC
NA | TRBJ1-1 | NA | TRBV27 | CASSFYRANTEAFF | TGTGCCAGCAGTTTCTACAGGGCGAACACTGAAGCTTTCTTT
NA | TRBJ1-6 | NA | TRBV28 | CASKGQPDSPLHF | TGTGCCAGCAAGGGACAACCGGATTCACCCCTCCACTTT
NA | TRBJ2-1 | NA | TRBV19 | CASSMRYNEQFF | TGTGCCAGTAGTATGCGGTACAATGAGCAGTTCTTC
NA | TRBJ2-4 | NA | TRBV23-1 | CASSPCIRCTGDAKNIQYF | TGCGCCAGCAGTCCGTGTATCCGATGCACGGGGGACGCCAAAAACATTCAGTACTTC
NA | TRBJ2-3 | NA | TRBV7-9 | CASSVYGGTDTQYF | TGTGCCAGCAGCGTTTATGGGGGGACAGATACGCAGTATTTT
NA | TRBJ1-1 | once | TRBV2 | CASQGNRVRTEAFF | TGTGCCAGCCAGGGGAACAGGGTCAGGACTGAAGCTTTCTTT
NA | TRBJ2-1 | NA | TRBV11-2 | CASSQDGGRGNEQFF | TGTGCCAGCAGCCAAGACGGGGGGCGCGGCAATGAGCAGTTCTTC
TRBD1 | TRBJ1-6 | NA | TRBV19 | CASSIDPRSGRGRRGPLHF | TGTGCCAGTAGTATAGACCCCCGATCGGGCAGGGGGCGCCGAGGACCCCTCCACTTT
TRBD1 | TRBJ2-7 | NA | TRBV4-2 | CASSQDPSTGTDEQYF | TGTGCCAGCAGCCAAGATCCGTCGACAGGGACAGACGAGCAGTACTTC
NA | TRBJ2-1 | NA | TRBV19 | CASSLFGGAIQFF | TGTGCCAGTAGTTTGTTTGGGGGCGCAATTCAGTTCTTC
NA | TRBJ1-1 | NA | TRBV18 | CASSPTMRADTEAFF | TGTGCCAGCTCACCTACCATGAGGGCGGACACTGAAGCTTTCTTT
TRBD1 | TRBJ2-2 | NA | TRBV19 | CASSIIVRGIVANTGELFF | TGTGCCAGTAGTATTATTGTCAGGGGGATCGTCGCGAACACCGGGGAGCTGTTTTTT
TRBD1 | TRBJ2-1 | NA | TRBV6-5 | CASSYEGTGNYNEQFF | TGTGCCAGCAGTTACGAAGGGACAGGGAACTACAATGAGCAGTTCTTC
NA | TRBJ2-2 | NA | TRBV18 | CASSPHEVRESGELFF | TGTGCCAGCTCACCACACGAGGTCAGGGAAAGCGGGGAGCTGTTTTTT
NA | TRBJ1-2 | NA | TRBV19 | CASSMERRSYGYTF | TGTGCCAGTAGTATGGAGAGACGGTCCTATGGCTACACCTTC